A single sample is the source of the 29 T cell receptor beta chains below, sequenced in a study of radiotherapy plus CTLA-4 blockade in lung cancer (dated by TCRdb to about 2018). To prepare the library, the immunoSEQ multiplex PCR assay was applied. As stored in TCRdb, this immuneACCESS dataset retains in-frame rearrangements with V and J assigned. A fraction of the clones does not appear; measured against another copy, unresolved V genes explain less than half of the discrepancy, and the remainder lacks a known reason. Recorded for this sample are 40,000 to 50,000 clones; roughly four fifths of them occurred a single time. The ten largest account for about 3.3% of the sample. The input for sequencing was peripheral blood, taken from a patient treated with radiotherapy plus ipilimumab. The receptors stem from a human donor with non-small cell lung cancer who had stable disease on radiotherapy plus ipilimumab.

This CDR3 reads CASSLSGANIKAFF. The CDR3 nucleotides are TGTGCCAGCAGCTTATCAGGGGCGAATATAAAAGCTTTCTTT. The chain joins TRBV7-2 to TRBJ1-1, with D maybe TRBD1 (6 bases). The germline V and J ends were trimmed by 2 bases and 9 bases, with 16 bases remaining between them. This CDR3 comprises 14 residues. Germline V gives CDR1 SGHTA, CDR2 FQGNSA.

This clone was found a few times. The V call is TRBV6-7, the J call TRBJ2-2, with D maybe TRBD2 (6 bases). TRBV6-7 is recorded as an ORF, its role being uncertain. The CDR3 contains 17 residues. Deletions cut 2 bases from V and 5 bases from J, with 18 bases between. CDR3: CASSYPGSSILTGELFF. The CDR3 nucleotides are TGTGCCAGCAGTTACCCCGGGAGCAGCATTCTAACCGGGGAGCTGTTTTTT.

This clone has a handful of counts. The chain is built from TRBV4-3 and TRBJ1-4; a weak D match, TRBD1 (6 bases). The CDR3 covers 15 residues. The germline gives CDR1 LGHNA, CDR2 YSLEER. V was shortened by 3 bases and J by 6 bases, with 14 bases between the two germline ends. The CDR3 here is CASSQHRAVDEKLFF. CDR3 nucleotides: TGCGCCAGCAGCCAGCACAGGGCGGTGGATGAAAAACTGTTTTTT.

The chain is built from TRBV10-3 and TRBJ2-7; a weak D match, TRBD2 (6 bases). The CDR3 contains 14 residues. V was shortened by 6 bases and J by 2 bases, with 14 bases between the two germline ends. Germline V gives CDR1 ENHRY, CDR2 SYGVKD. CDR3 nucleotides: TGTGCCATCAGAGCCGGGAGCCCCGCCTACGAGCAGTACTTC. This gives the protein CAIRAGSPAYEQYF.

This chain joins TRBV27 and TRBJ1-2; D is unclear. CDR1 is MNHEY, CDR2 SMNVEV, per germline (reference sequence). The CDR3 loop spans 15 amino acids. Trimming took off 5 bases at V and 4 bases at J, with 17 bases between the two ends. The CDR3 DNA reads as TGTGCCAGCAGTCCCTCCCGGGGTCACTTCTATGGCTACACCTTC. Protein product: CASSPSRGHFYGYTF.

J is TRBJ1-1 and V is TRBV12-2; the listed D gene, TRBD1, was not tested against the DNA. TRBV12-2 is labeled a pseudogene. The CDR3 consists of 16 residues. CDR3 residues: CASRLGCDRVNTEAFF. In DNA, the CDR3 is TGTGCAAGTCGCTTGGGCTGCGACAGGGTGAACACTGAAGCTTTCTTT.

This clone has only one observation. The chain carries TRBV28 and TRBJ2-1, with 7 bases that match TRBD2. V dropped 6 bases and J dropped 10; count of bases not matched to a gene: 12. Germline V gene sequence: CDR1 MDHEN, CDR2 SYDVKM. This CDR3 spans 14 amino acids. The CDR3 DNA reads as TGTGCCAGCAGGGGGGGGAGTGGGGTGAACGAGCAGTTCTTC. Encoded protein: CASRGGSGVNEQFF.

The V call is TRBV6-6, the J call TRBJ2-7, with 8 nucleotides matching TRBD2. The germline V gene has CDR1 MNHNY and CDR2 SVGAGI (reference sequence). V lost 6 bases, J lost 2 bases, and 6 bases stayed unmatched. There are 14 residues in the CDR3. CDR3 region: CASSKTSEAYEQYF. The CDR3 coding sequence is TGTGCCAGCAGCAAGACTAGCGAGGCCTACGAGCAGTACTTC.

The chain is built from TRBV2 and TRBJ2-2; TRBD1 aligns across 7 bases. The V and J ends lost 2 bases and 0 bases, in that order; junction bases with no gene match: 3. The CDR3 has 16 residues. Germline CDR1 and CDR2: SNHLY and FYNNEI. The CDR3 region is CASSELQGTNTGELFF. In DNA form, the CDR3 reads TGTGCCAGCAGTGAATTACAGGGGACGAACACCGGGGAGCTGTTTTTT.

This clone was detected a few times. The J gene is TRBJ1-1, the V gene TRBV6-6, with D possibly matching TRBD1 (5 bases). The CDR3 is 14 amino acids. Germline lookup yields CDR1 MNHNY and CDR2 SVGAGI (reference sequence). The V end was cut by 2 bases, the J end by 5 bases, with 12 bases between. The CDR3 nucleotides read TGTGCCAGCAGTTACCCCGGGGGGGGAACTGAAGCTTTCTTT. This gives the protein CASSYPGGGTEAFF.

V and J are TRBV10-3 and TRBJ1-6, with D perhaps TRBD1 (6 bases). V was cut by 3 bases and J by 9 bases, with 9 bases left in between. Germline values: CDR1 ENHRY, CDR2 SYGVKD. The CDR3 spans 13 residues. The CDR3 DNA reads TGTGCCATCAGTGATGACAGGTCTTCACCCCTCCACTTT. It is translated as CAISDDRSSPLHF.

The chain combines TRBV29-1 with TRBJ1-2; TRBD1 matches 9 bases. The V segment lost 6 bases and the J segment 7 bases; nucleotides outside the gene matches: 6. The CDR3 has 12 amino acids. Germline CDR1 SQVTM, CDR2 ANQGSEA. CDR3 sequence (DNA): TGCAGCGTGCCGGGGACAGGGCCTGGCTACACCTTC. It is translated as CSVPGTGPGYTF. Full variable domain (rest looked up from reference TRBV29-1 and TRBJ1-2): SAVISQKPSRDICQRGTSLTIQCQVDSQVTMMFWYRQQPGQSLTLIATANQGSEATYESGFVIDKFPISRPNLTFSTLTVSNMSPEDSSIYLCSVPGTGPGYTFGSGTRLTVV.

A word on this clone: One end of the junction varies from germline; a read error may be responsible. The V call is TRBV15, the J call TRBJ1-3, with a weak D call TRBD1 (5 bases). Germline CDR1 reads LNHNV; CDR2 reads YYDKDF (reference sequence). This CDR3 is built from 15 residues. The DNA for the CDR3 is TGTGCCACCAGCCGAGACCCGGGGGCTGGAAACACCATATATTTT. This translates into CATSRDPGAGNTIYF.

This sequence joins TRBV25-1 and TRBJ2-2; D unclear. This CDR3 contains 14 residues. V lost 2 bases, J lost 1 base, and 5 bases lay in between. Germline-derived CDR1 and CDR2 are MGHDK and SYGVNS. This chain's CDR3 is CASSERVNTGELFF. The CDR3 DNA reads as TGTGCCAGCAGTGAACGAGTGAACACCGGGGAGCTGTTTTTT.

The chain links TRBV28 to TRBJ1-2; D gene ambiguous. Per the germline V gene, CDR1 is MDHEN and CDR2 is SYDVKM. CDR3 length equals 15 residues. Trimming stripped 3 bases from V and 2 bases from J, with 13 bases between. The CDR3 loop is CASSFIEGLNYGYTF. The CDR3 DNA reads TGTGCCAGCAGTTTTATAGAGGGTTTAAACTATGGCTACACCTTC.

The CDR3 DNA reads TGCGCCAGCAGCTTGGGACTAGCGGGAGGGCCTTTATCGGGAGAGCAGTACTTC. It encodes CASSLGLAGGPLSGEQYF. The chain uses TRBV5-1 and TRBJ2-5; 14 bases map to TRBD2. The CDR3 runs 18 residues. Germline-derived CDR1 and CDR2 are SGHRS and YFSETQ. V was clipped by 0 bases and J by 11 bases; unmatched bases: 15.

In DNA form, the CDR3 reads TGTGCCAGCTCCCTTTCGGGGACAGGGGATTACGAGCAGTACTTC. It encodes CASSLSGTGDYEQYF. The V and J genes are TRBV18 and TRBJ2-7; the match to TRBD1 covers 10 bases. Germline values: CDR1 KGHSH, CDR2 LQKENI. Trimming cost V 6 bases and J 4 bases; bases outside gene matches: 9. This CDR3 has 15 amino acids.

The rearrangement uses TRBV19 and TRBJ1-1, with a tentative D call TRBD1 (6 bases). V lost 0 bases to trimming and J lost 0 bases, with 14 bases between them. CDR3 length equals 17 residues. Germline V gene data show CDR1 as LNHDA and CDR2 as SQIVND (reference sequence). In DNA form, the CDR3 reads TGTGCCAGTAGTATAGATCCCAGGACAGCCATGAACACTGAAGCTTTCTTT. Protein sequence: CASSIDPRTAMNTEAFF.

The chain couples TRBV11-3 to TRBJ1-1, with 7 positions matching TRBD1. After removal of 5 bases from V and 1 base from J, the junction contained 7 bases not matched to a gene. The CDR3 length is 15 residues. CDR1 and CDR2 (germline): SGHNT, YENEEA. Here the CDR3 reads CASSKAGTENTEAFF. The CDR3 coding sequence is TGTGCCAGCAGCAAAGCCGGGACAGAGAACACTGAAGCTTTCTTT.

V gene TRBV5-1 combines with J gene TRBJ2-2, with TRBD2 as a possible D gene (6 bases). V gave up 4 bases and J gave up 2 bases, with 15 bases separating them. This CDR3 comprises 16 residues. Germline loops: CDR1 SGHRS, CDR2 YFSETQ. Here the CDR3 DNA reads TGCGCCAGCAGCCCTCGCCGGGGGTTAAACACCGGGGAGCTGTTTTTT. The encoded protein is CASSPRRGLNTGELFF.

The chain joins TRBV5-1 to TRBJ2-3; 14 nucleotides match TRBD2. Germline values: CDR1 SGHRS, CDR2 YFSETQ. Trimming removed 4 bases from V and 4 bases from J; junction bases left unmatched: 5. The CDR3 sequence is 16 residues long. For the CDR3, the DNA is TGCGCCAGCAGCACGGGGACTAGCGGGAGCGCAGATACGCAGTATTTT. Amino acid sequence: CASSTGTSGSADTQYF. Filled out from reference TRBV5-1 and TRBJ2-3, the complete variable domain reads KAGVTQTPRYLIKTRGQQVTLSCSPISGHRSVSWYQQTPGQGLQFLFEYFSETQRNKGNFPGRFSGRQFSNSRSEMNVSTLELGDSALYLCASSTGTSGSADTQYFGPGTRLTVL.

V is TRBV19 and J is TRBJ2-2, with D possibly matching TRBD1 (6 bases). Per germline, CDR1 LNHDA and CDR2 SQIVND (reference sequence). V lost 4 bases and J lost 5, with 17 bases in between. The CDR3 is 16 amino acids. The CDR3 DNA sequence: TGTGCCAGTAGTACGTGGACAGTGCCCCCAACCGGGGAGCTGTTTTTT. Translated, it gives CASSTWTVPPTGELFF.

V is TRBV2 and J is TRBJ2-2, with 7 bases lining up with TRBD1. The CDR3 is 16 residues long. Germline V CDR1 and CDR2: SNHLY, FYNNEI. With 9 bases clipped from V and 2 bases from J, the junction kept 12 bases outside the gene matches. The CDR3 DNA reads TGTGCCAGTGCCCTCTCCGGGACAGTTAACACCGGGGAGCTGTTTTTT. Amino acids: CASALSGTVNTGELFF.

The rearrangement joins TRBV28 to TRBJ1-2, with no clear D. Germline V gene lookup returns CDR1 MDHEN and CDR2 SYDVKM. The CDR3 covers 16 residues. V was pared by 2 bases and J by 4 bases, with 17 bases between. The CDR3: CASSLPLGQHRYGYTF. CDR3 coding DNA: TGTGCCAGCAGTTTACCCCTTGGGCAGCACCGCTATGGCTACACCTTC.

The chain is built from TRBV4-2 and TRBJ2-5, with 8 bases lining up with TRBD2. The germline CDR1 and CDR2 sequences are LGHNA and YNFKEQ. After removal of 1 base from V and 5 bases from J, the junction contained 6 bases not matched to a gene. This CDR3 contains 15 residues. The CDR3 protein is CASSQAGGAGETQYF. For the CDR3, the DNA is TGTGCCAGCAGCCAAGCGGGGGGGGCTGGCGAGACCCAGTACTTC.

The CDR3 bases are TGTGCCAGCAGTACCGGGAATAGCAATCAGCCCCAGCATTTT. As protein: CASSTGNSNQPQHF. The J gene is TRBJ1-5, the V gene TRBV28; D uncertain. With 5 bases removed from V and 0 bases from J, the gap between germline ends came to 8 bases. Per the germline V gene, CDR1 is MDHEN and CDR2 is SYDVKM. The CDR3 extends over 14 amino acids.

The sample holds one count of this clone. The V and J genes are TRBV9 and TRBJ2-1, with a weak D call TRBD2 (6 bases). The CDR3 runs to 16 residues. Germline CDR1 and CDR2: SGDLS and YYNGEE. V lost 4 bases and J lost 4, with 18 bases in between. This CDR3 is CASSPFGGRTYNEQFF. CDR3 bases: TGTGCCAGCAGCCCTTTTGGGGGGAGAACGTACAATGAGCAGTTCTTC. Full variable domain (remainder filled in from reference TRBV9 and TRBJ2-1): DSGVTQTPKHLITATGQRVTLRCSPRSGDLSVYWYQQSLDQGLQFLIQYYNGEERAKGNILERFSAQQFPDLHSELNLSSLELGDSALYFCASSPFGGRTYNEQFFGPGTRLTVL.

This rearrangement joins TRBV7-3 to TRBJ1-1; no clear D gene. Germline V gene data show CDR1 as SGHTA and CDR2 as FQGTGA. CDR3 length equals 13 residues. V dropped 0 bases and J dropped 1 base, with 3 bases sitting between them. The CDR3 nucleotides read TGTGCCAGCAGCTTAACGAGGAACACTGAAGCTTTCTTT. Translated, it gives CASSLTRNTEAFF.

This clone was recorded once. The chain couples TRBV14 to TRBJ2-3, with D perhaps TRBD2 (5 bases). The CDR3 sequence is 15 residues long. Germline CDR1 SGHDN, CDR2 FVKESK. V lost 5 bases, J lost 0 bases, and 12 bases lay in between. The CDR3 DNA follows: TGTGCCAGCAGCGCCGAGCGGATTAGCACAGATACGCAGTATTTT. Translated, it gives CASSAERISTDTQYF.